This is a list of T cell receptor beta chains from one sample in a study of Tregs in tolerant kidney transplant recipients. Libraries were prepared by immunoSEQ multiplex PCR; TCRdb keeps only in-frame clonotypes and omits some of them. The table lists about 50,000 clones, about 92% of them singletons. The sample consisted of CD8+ T cells from blood (PBMCs), taken 12 months after the transplant. The receptors were sampled from a human patient who received a combined kidney and bone marrow transplant. Some T cells may be transferred from the graft donor. CDR3s include the opening cysteine and the closing phenylalanine or tryptophan. The order of the fields is J gene, V gene, CDR3 protein.

TRBJ1-4 TRBV4-1 CASSQERREKLFF
TRBJ2-1 TRBV29-1 CSVDRGSSYNEQFF
. TRBV7-9 CASSSDRTYEQYF
TRBJ2-5 TRBV19 CASSEGTDLEETQYF
TRBJ2-1 TRBV7-2 CASSLAASGRAPYNEQFF
TRBJ1-1 TRBV6-5 CASSSQGRDTEAFF
TRBJ1-2 TRBV28 CASSPPGQLNYGYTF
TRBJ1-5 TRBV6-5 CASTKAQPQHF
TRBJ2-7 TRBV11-1 CASSLGGEISGEQYF
TRBJ2-7 TRBV29-1 CSVELADSYEQYF
TRBJ2-2 TRBV7-2 CASSPLDRGLDTGELFF
TRBJ2-3 TRBV27 CASSQLTTGADTQYF
TRBJ1-3 TRBV25-1 CASSAPTGNSGNTIYF
TRBJ1-2 TRBV14 CASSQGTNYGYTF
TRBJ2-7 TRBV19 CASSATGDPYEQYF
TRBJ2-2 TRBV30 CAWIEGLAANTGELFF
TRBJ1-2 TRBV9 CASSVGGGSNYGYTF
TRBJ2-7 TRBV7-6 CASSLGSNSYEQYF
TRBJ2-7 TRBV7-6 CASSLAEGYEQYF
. TRBV2 CASSEGGGATYEQYF
TRBJ1-4 TRBV2 CASSEYGLNEKLFF
TRBJ2-1 TRBV13 CATGQGSNEQFF
TRBJ1-3 TRBV4-3 CASNSDISGNTIYF
TRBJ2-2 TRBV21-1 CASSNDGTGGYTGELFF
TRBJ2-5 TRBV11-1 CASSHPGRGGETQYF
TRBJ2-7 TRBV15 CATSRDRGLSYEQYF
TRBJ2-5 TRBV7-6 CASSLLGNQETQYF
TRBJ2-5 TRBV7-9 CASSLGTPQTQYF
TRBJ1-1 TRBV19 CASSIVSGFEAFF
TRBJ1-5 TRBV4-1 CASSQWDRVGNQPQHF
TRBJ2-1 TRBV9 CASSAEGAGNEQFF
TRBJ2-3 TRBV9 CASSVPGQGAGTDTQYF
TRBJ2-2 TRBV7-2 CASSLVHTNTGELFF
TRBJ1-1 TRBV4-1 CASSHRTGHMNTEAFF
TRBJ2-1 TRBV28 CASSLGGLNEQFF
TRBJ2-2 TRBV4-3 CASSQDLSGGVGTGELFF
TRBJ2-7 TRBV29-1 CSAEGTSGNYEQYF
TRBJ1-3 TRBV7-9 CASSPVRSGNTIYF
TRBJ1-6 TRBV5-4 CASSLGQAAYNSPLHF
TRBJ2-3 TRBV29-1 CSVDRPLGAFTDTQYF
TRBJ2-7 TRBV9 CASSVAAEGYEQYF
TRBJ1-1 TRBV9 CASSGTQTGGPEAFF
TRBJ1-6 TRBV27 CASSPTTGQNSPLHF
TRBJ1-2 TRBV27 CASSLSGWGGYGYTF
TRBJ2-7 TRBV7-8 CASSREPSGRSEQYF
TRBJ2-2 TRBV19 CASSIGLDAASTGELFF
TRBJ1-1 TRBV4-1 CASSQDTGDPEAFF
TRBJ2-7 TRBV5-4 CASSLGLAGGLAF
TRBJ1-2 TRBV16 CASSPHSGGYTF
TRBJ1-3 TRBV4-1 CASSSSGERRNTIYF
TRBJ1-2 TRBV19 CASHYYAGQKNYGYTF
TRBJ2-3 TRBV28 CASSLQVTDTQYF
TRBJ1-1 TRBV30 CAWIGTGGWDTEAFF
TRBJ2-2 TRBV11-3 CASSRTETNTGELFF
TRBJ2-1 TRBV7-3 CASSLRRGTYNEQFF
TRBJ2-7 TRBV19 CASSTGQTAYEQYF
TRBJ2-7 TRBV6-6 CASSYSQDYEQYF